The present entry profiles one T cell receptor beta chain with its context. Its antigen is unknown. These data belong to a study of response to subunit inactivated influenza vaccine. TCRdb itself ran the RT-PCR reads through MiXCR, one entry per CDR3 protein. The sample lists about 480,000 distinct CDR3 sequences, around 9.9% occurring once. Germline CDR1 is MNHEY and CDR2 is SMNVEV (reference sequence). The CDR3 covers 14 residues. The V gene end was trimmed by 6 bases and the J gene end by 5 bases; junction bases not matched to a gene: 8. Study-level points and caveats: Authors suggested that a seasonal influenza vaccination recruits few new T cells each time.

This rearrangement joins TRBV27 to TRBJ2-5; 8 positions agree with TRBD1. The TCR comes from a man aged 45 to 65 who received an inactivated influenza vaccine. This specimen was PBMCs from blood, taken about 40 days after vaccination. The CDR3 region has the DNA TGTGCCAGCAGCGACACAGGGGGTTTTGAGACCCAGTACTTC. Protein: CASSDTGGFETQYF.